This TCR beta chain was retrieved from a study of naive and memory T cell subsets. Points from the study as a whole: Especially in CD8 cells, naive repertoires contained a few larger clonotypes, possibly CD45RA-re-expressing memory cells. Between naive and memory subsets, TCR abundance power law exponents differed. Over 85% of naive TCR sequences appeared only once, unlike memory subsets.

CDR3 length equals 10 residues. Trimming removed 7 bases at V and 11 bases at J, with 11 bases between. Germline V gene lookup returns CDR1 MDHEN and CDR2 SYDVKM. Ten or more counts support this clonotype. Its antigen is currently unknown. The beta constant-region primer was an equimolar mix of two oligonucleotides covering TRBC1 and TRBC2. Ligated cDNA was amplified by four rounds of PCR with nested alpha and beta constant-region primers and SP2. TCRdb re-called the UMI-ligation and nested PCR reads with MiXCR, one entry per CDR3 protein. The repertoire consists of 150,000 or so distinct CDR3 sequences, with approximately 22% occurring once and the leading ten covering 0.095% to 0.12%.

Sequenced input: naive CD4+ T cells from blood. The TCR comes from a human donor in good health. The genes are TRBV28 and TRBJ1-1; D may be TRBD1 (5 bases). CDR3 sequence reads: CASTRERAFF. DNA of the CDR3: TGTGCCAGCACCAGGGAACGCGCTTTCTTT. Full variable domain (outside the CDR3, taken from reference TRBV28 and TRBJ1-1): DVKVTQSSRYLVKRTGEKVFLECVQDMDHENMFWYRQDPGLGLRLIYFSYDVKMKEKGDIPEGYSVSREKKERFSLILESASTNQTSMYLCASTRERAFFGQGTRLTVV.